This T cell receptor (beta chain) emerged from a study of blood T cell repertoires in COVID-19 (dated by TCRdb to 2018 to 2020). Looking at the study overall: The collaborator samples originated in the United States, Italy and Spain and spanned the acute and convalescent phases of COVID-19. The material from the prospective study consisted of cDNA or gDNA derived from T cells, B-cell-depleted T cells, or PBMCs. Deeply sampled blood TCRbeta repertoires from subjects exposed to, actively infected with, or recovered from COVID-19 were included in the dataset. The repertoires were released in a freely available public database intended as a resource for research on the immune response to SARS-CoV-2. Samples were obtained from the ongoing ImmuneRACE study (first 160 participants) and from over a thousand subjects provided by 6 global collaborators. Sample metadata almost always included a de-identified subject ID, COVID-19 status, age in years and sex. Where available, HLA class I and class II types were taken from metadata supplied by the sample provider and were not determined by assay-based typing. What the study reported, not specific to this receptor: How much clinical and demographic metadata was included differed by source and by participant, and the metadata was provided uncurated.

In the prospective study, participants were about 18 to 90 years old, resided in about two dozen geographic areas of the United States, and were enrolled through a virtual design. To assign participants to cohorts, the prospective study relied on clinical history that participants themselves reported in a screening survey and a study questionnaire. Exposed participants had been in contact, within 2 weeks of entering the study, with a person who had a PCR-confirmed or clinician-diagnosed case of COVID-19. In the prospective study, mobile phlebotomists collected whole blood, serum and a nasopharyngeal or oropharyngeal swab from each participant. Over an approximately 2-month period, participants in the prospective study had the option of providing additional blood draws and questionnaires. Before DNA extraction, blood samples from the prospective study were shipped at room temperature or frozen.

This clone was observed a handful of times. Its antigen remains undetermined. No much larger clone is present one base from it, and per-base qualities are unavailable. At the junction V is shortened by 2 bases and J by 3 bases; bases outside the gene matches: 5. From the germline V gene (reference sequence), CDR1 is SGHKS and CDR2 is YYEKEE. Its CDR3 holds 14 amino acids, cysteine through phenylalanine. Only the CDR3 part of the read is kept: 42 bases, read in frame from the first base. TCRbeta CDR3 regions were amplified from genomic DNA by means of the immunoSEQ Assay, a bias-controlled multiplex PCR. Concerning the study's data processing: Nucleated cell counts per sample were estimated from amplification of reference gene primers within the assay. To quantify the absolute abundance of each unique TCRbeta CDR3 rearrangement, sequence reads were collapsed and filtered. For each sample, productive Simpson clonality was calculated as the square root of Simpson's diversity index across productive rearrangements. TCRdb limited this immuneACCESS table to in-frame rearrangements with V and J called. A share of clones is missing; checked studies link under half to unresolved V genes, and the rest is unexplained. From that table come the V and J calls and clone size; the DNA was used to work out D and trimming. In all, the sample holds around 250,000 clones, and 85% to 95% of those were seen once. About 3% of the sample is held by the ten biggest clonotypes.

This clonotype originated in a man aged 40-55 years who had been exposed to COVID-19. Recombination joined TRBV5-5 with TRBJ2-7; TRBD1 matches 7 bases in the middle. The sequenced sample consisted of PBMCs or T cells enriched from blood (not recorded which). This receptor has the CDR3 CASSLGQVVYEQYF. The bases read TGTGCCAGCAGCTTAGGACAGGTGGTCTACGAGCAGTACTTC.